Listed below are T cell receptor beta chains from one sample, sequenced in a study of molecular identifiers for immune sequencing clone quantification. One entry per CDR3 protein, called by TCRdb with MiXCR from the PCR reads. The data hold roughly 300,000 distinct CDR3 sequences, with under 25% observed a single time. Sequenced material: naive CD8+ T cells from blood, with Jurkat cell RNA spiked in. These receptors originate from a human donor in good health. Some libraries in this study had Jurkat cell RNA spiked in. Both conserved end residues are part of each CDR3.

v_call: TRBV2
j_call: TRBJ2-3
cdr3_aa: CASSDLASGYSDTQYF

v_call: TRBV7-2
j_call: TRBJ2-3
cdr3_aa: CASSLGGPITQYF

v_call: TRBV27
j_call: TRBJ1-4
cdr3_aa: CASSSRTPRGEKLFF

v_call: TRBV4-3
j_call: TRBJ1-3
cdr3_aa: CASSQAPSSRNTIYF

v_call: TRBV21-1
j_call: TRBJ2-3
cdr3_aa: CASSKGRQAVTDTQYF

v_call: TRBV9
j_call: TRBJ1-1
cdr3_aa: CASSVKGPNAEAFF

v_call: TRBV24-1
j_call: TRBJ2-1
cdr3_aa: CATSGGSLNEQFF

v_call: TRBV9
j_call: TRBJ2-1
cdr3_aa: CASSGLMAGEQFF

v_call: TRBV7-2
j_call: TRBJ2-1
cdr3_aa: CASSWRGGPYNEQFF

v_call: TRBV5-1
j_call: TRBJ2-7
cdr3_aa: CASSPAAGSGDYEQYF

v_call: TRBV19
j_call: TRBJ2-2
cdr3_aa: CASSPGTDTGELFF